Listed below are T cell receptor beta chains from one sample, sequenced in a study of OX40 agonist ivuxolimab in advanced cancers. The repertoire was sequenced with immunoSEQ multiplex PCR; TCRdb's copy has only in-frame clones and lacks some. Of about 68,000 clones in the sample, around 93% are singletons; the top ten hold around 0.31%. The specimen was CD4+ or CD8+ T cells sorted from blood, collected in a trial of the OX40 agonist ivuxolimab. These receptors were collected from an adult with an advanced solid tumor such as melanoma, head and neck, liver or kidney cancer. The CDR3 runs from the conserved cysteine through the conserved F or W. A D gene is named only where the DNA matches it firmly. A clone size is listed for some rows: how often the clone was seen (once, few, many), or a class if it is expanded.

clone size	J gene	V gene	D gene	CDR3 protein
.	TRBJ2-2	TRBV19	TRBD1	CASKGSEQGAPNTGELFF
.	TRBJ1-4	TRBV19	.	CASSSRTATNEKLFF
.	TRBJ1-3	TRBV9	TRBD1	CASSVLPGQAQTPGNTIYF
.	TRBJ1-5	TRBV30	.	CAWSAGRSDQPQHF
.	TRBJ2-7	TRBV6-1	TRBD1	CASSRTGSYEQYF
.	TRBJ2-4	TRBV15	TRBD1	CATSRNDLRWDRVVLAKNIQYF
.	TRBJ2-5	TRBV14	TRBD1	CASSRGQGVRGQETQYF
once	TRBJ2-3	TRBV7-2	TRBD1	CASSFGTGRSTDTQYF
.	TRBJ2-7	TRBV6-4	.	CASSDRGREVYEQYF
.	TRBJ1-3	TRBV10-3	.	CAISVSSGNTIYF
.	TRBJ2-2	TRBV28	TRBD2	CASIWGGNTGELFF
.	TRBJ1-1	TRBV6-5	.	CASSERSRNTEAFF
.	TRBJ1-4	TRBV5-1	.	CASSLEGRWLFF
.	TRBJ2-7	TRBV7-3	.	CASSFERSYEQYF
.	TRBJ2-2	TRBV19	.	CASSGTSNTGELFF
.	TRBJ2-1	TRBV30	TRBD2	CAWSVMWASGRDNEQFF
.	TRBJ1-1	TRBV6-5	.	CASSYGSNTEAFF
.	TRBJ1-1	TRBV9	.	CASSVAPATSTEAFF
.	TRBJ2-3	TRBV28	.	CASVLPGLDRGTDTQYF
.	TRBJ1-5	TRBV27	.	CASSFGYSNQPQHF
.	TRBJ2-1	TRBV20-1	.	CSARRANEQFF
.	TRBJ2-2	TRBV19	TRBD1	CASGTGTGVGTGELFF
.	TRBJ1-3	TRBV5-1	.	CASRVTGSSGNTIYF
.	TRBJ1-2	TRBV27	.	CASSRGNSHGYTF
.	TRBJ1-5	TRBV30	.	CAWSVGGNQPQHF
.	TRBJ2-3	TRBV7-9	TRBD2	CASSPLAGGYTDTQYF
.	TRBJ1-1	TRBV18	.	CASSPSGQGFWNTEAFF
.	TRBJ2-5	TRBV5-8	.	CASSLEGLGRGETQYF
.	TRBJ2-7	TRBV16	.	CASSQSWSEQYF
.	TRBJ2-7	TRBV6-1	TRBD1	CASRIGQGSSYEQYF
.	TRBJ1-2	TRBV6-5	.	CASRPSGGPNYGYTF
.	TRBJ2-7	TRBV10-3	.	CATKDWATEQYF
once	TRBJ2-5	TRBV5-5	TRBD1	CASSKFMDRGQETQYF
.	TRBJ1-4	TRBV21-1	.	CARGTFLNEKLFF
.	TRBJ2-7	TRBV6-1	TRBD1	CASSALGTGVKYEQYF
once	TRBJ1-6	TRBV11-2	.	CASSPRAYNSPLHF
.	TRBJ1-2	TRBV30	.	CAWNPHAGSGYTF
.	TRBJ2-5	TRBV25-1	TRBD2	CASSGYGRLETQYF
.	TRBJ2-7	TRBV6-1	TRBD1	CASRGGQGYEQYF
.	TRBJ1-1	TRBV19	.	CASSHRRQLGTEAFF
.	TRBJ1-1	TRBV29-1	TRBD1	CSVEGTGGTEAFF
.	TRBJ2-2	TRBV28	TRBD1	CASSYAGTDTGELFF
.	TRBJ1-3	TRBV6-5	.	CASSYSGQGTGNTIYF
.	TRBJ2-2	TRBV5-1	TRBD2	CASRRTSGNTGELFF
.	TRBJ1-5	TRBV27	TRBD1	CASSFEAGGRLNQPQHF
.	TRBJ2-3	TRBV5-1	.	CASRLNTAVDTQYF
.	TRBJ2-7	TRBV29-1	.	CSVMAGKYEQYF
.	TRBJ2-5	TRBV21-1	.	CASRLAGVQETQYF
.	TRBJ1-6	TRBV11-1	.	CASSLEGANSPLHF
.	TRBJ2-7	TRBV6-5	.	CASSYSQGGYPGEQYF
.	TRBJ1-6	TRBV7-2	.	CASSLLGRAYSPLHF
.	TRBJ1-1	TRBV6-5	.	CASGRTGVPEAFF